Listed here is a single TCR beta chain. What it binds is not known. V dropped 4 bases and J dropped 7 bases, with 11 bases sitting between them. The CDR3 has 13 residues. CDR1 and CDR2 from the germline V gene are LGHNA and YNFKEQ. This sample is drawn from a study of regulatory T cells in long-lasting Graves disease. General observations from the study: Persistent disease samples used TRBV28, TRBJ1-2 and TRBJ2-5 preferentially.

Library construction for TCR beta used iRepertoire HTBI primers and Arm-PCR of CDR3 regions. TCRdb redid the calling of the multiplex PCR reads with MiXCR, one entry per CDR3 protein. The repertoire has 400,000 to 500,000 distinct CDR3 sequences, about 15% of them found once; the top ten carry around a sixth. Regarding time point: newly diagnosed GD, antithyroid drugs for less than 3 months. RNA from PBMCs was the source of the TCR library. This same sample was also part of a study on T cells in Graves' hyperthyroidism and ophthalmopathy.

The receptor comes from a woman aged 45-60 years with Graves disease. The rearrangement joins TRBV4-2 to TRBJ2-1; a possible D gene is TRBD2 (6 bases). This sample comprised peripheral blood mononuclear cells (PBMCs), obtained at new diagnosis, from a patient treated with antithyroid drugs. This CDR3 reads CASSPRTKNEQFF. The DNA of the CDR3 is TGTGCCAGCAGCCCCCGGACTAAAAATGAGCAGTTCTTC.